Listed below are T cell receptor beta chains from one sample, sequenced in a study of shared clonotypes between healthy human individuals. Repertoires were generated with immunoSEQ multiplex PCR, while TCRdb's copy carries only in-frame clones and drops some. The table includes about 2.1 million clones, about 92% detected once. Sequencing input: naive CD8+ T cells from PBMCs. These receptors were collected from a young man in good health. Some clones in this sample may be carry-over from other donors' samples. CDR3s include the opening cysteine and the closing phenylalanine or tryptophan. Fields, in order: V gene, J gene, clone size, D gene, CDR3 protein, CDR3 DNA. D genes are given only for firm matches. Clone size appears in some rows only: once, few, many, or a class for an expanded clone.

>TRBV15|TRBJ2-5|-|TRBD2
CATSAPTGLAGQETQYF
TGTGCCACCAGCGCCCCCACGGGACTAGCGGGCCAAGAGACCCAGTACTTC
>TRBV29-1|TRBJ1-4|-|-
CSARGTNEKLFF
TGCAGCGCCAGGGGTACTAATGAAAAACTGTTTTTT
>TRBV2|TRBJ1-1|-|-
CASSDSLLGGEDTEAFF
TGTGCCAGCAGTGATTCTCTCCTAGGAGGGGAGGACACTGAAGCTTTCTTT
>TRBV2|TRBJ1-1|few|-
CATRLDGSEAFF
TGTGCCACCAGATTGGATGGCTCTGAAGCTTTCTTT
>TRBV10-3|TRBJ2-7|-|-
CAISESGGLSYEQYF
TGTGCCATCAGTGAATCGGGGGGCCTCTCCTACGAGCAGTACTTC
>TRBV7-2|TRBJ2-7|-|-
CASSSSGKGWSSEQYF
TGTGCCAGCAGCTCGTCGGGGAAGGGATGGTCCTCCGAGCAGTACTTC
>TRBV27|TRBJ2-5|-|-
CASSPPNLASAPSALYF
TGTGCCAGCAGTCCACCTAATCTAGCTTCCGCACCCTCAGCCCTTTACTTC
>TRBV7-9|TRBJ2-1|-|TRBD1
CASSLATGGHNEQFF
TGTGCCAGCAGCTTAGCCACAGGGGGCCACAATGAGCAGTTCTTC
>TRBV11-2|TRBJ1-1|-|TRBD1
CASSPPTGGYTEAFF
TGTGCCAGCAGCCCCCCGACAGGGGGGTACACTGAAGCTTTCTTT
>TRBV13|TRBJ2-2|once|-
CASANSGNTGELFF
TGTGCCAGCGCAAATAGCGGGAACACCGGGGAGCTGTTTTTT
>TRBV6-5|TRBJ1-1|-|-
CASSPGGNTEAFF
TGTGCCAGCAGTCCCGGCGGGAACACTGAAGCTTTCTTT
>TRBV19|TRBJ2-1|-|-
CASSMRTGYNEQFF
TGTGCCAGTAGTATGCGGACTGGATACAATGAGCAGTTCTTC
>TRBV9|TRBJ2-7|-|-
CASSRGYEQYF
TGTGCCAGCAGCAGGGGGTACGAGCAGTACTTC
>TRBV21-1|TRBJ1-5|-|-
CASSKVYWNVGGMQPQHF
TGTGCCAGCAGCAAAGTATACTGGAATGTCGGGGGAATGCAGCCCCAGCATTTT
>TRBV7-3|TRBJ1-4|-|-
CASSLSGGGNEKLFF
TGTGCCAGCAGCTTATCGGGGGGAGGAAATGAAAAACTGTTTTTT
>TRBV1|TRBJ2-2|few|-
CTSSPQGAWAGELFF
TGCACCAGCAGCCCCCAGGGGGCCTGGGCCGGGGAGCTGTTTTTT
>TRBV27|TRBJ1-5|-|-
CASSLMLYQPQHF
TGTGCCAGCAGTTTAATGTTATATCAGCCCCAGCATTTT
>TRBV7-9|TRBJ2-7|-|-
CASSLGPGFTYEQYF
TGTGCCAGCAGCTTGGGACCCGGGTTTACCTACGAGCAGTACTTC
>TRBV27|TRBJ1-3|-|TRBD1
CASSPLDRVDTIYF
TGTGCCAGCAGTCCCTTGGACAGGGTGGACACCATATATTTT
>TRBV5-1|TRBJ1-1|once|-
CASSPDPGPVNTEAFF
TGCGCCAGCAGCCCGGACCCGGGACCGGTAAACACTGAAGCTTTCTTT
>TRBV5-4|TRBJ2-7|-|TRBD1
CASSGAGTVYEQYF
TGTGCCAGCAGCGGTGCTGGGACAGTATACGAGCAGTACTTC
>TRBV9|TRBJ2-7|-|-
CASSVGAGNSYEQYF
TGTGCCAGCAGCGTAGGGGCGGGTAACTCCTACGAGCAGTACTTC
>TRBV9|TRBJ2-1|-|-
CASSVDHREDNEQFF
TGTGCCAGCAGCGTAGACCACAGGGAGGACAATGAGCAGTTCTTC
>TRBV28|TRBJ2-7|-|-
CASSLYTGSSYEQYF
TGTGCCAGCAGTTTATATACCGGGAGCTCCTACGAGCAGTACTTC
>TRBV2|TRBJ1-1|-|-
CASSELRGLNTEAFF
TGTGCCAGCAGTGAACTCCGGGGGCTGAACACTGAAGCTTTCTTT
>TRBV6-5|TRBJ1-3|-|-
CASSYSTGNTIYF
TGTGCCAGCAGTTACTCGACTGGAAACACCATATATTTT
>TRBV10-3|TRBJ2-1|-|TRBD2
CAISSGARGVTYNEQFF
TGTGCCATCAGTAGCGGGGCTCGGGGAGTCACCTACAATGAGCAGTTCTTC
>TRBV19|TRBJ1-5|-|TRBD1
CASSFTDRVYNQPQHF
TGTGCCAGTAGTTTCACAGACAGGGTCTACAATCAGCCCCAGCATTTT
>TRBV9|TRBJ2-1|-|TRBD2
CASSVVSGSDYEQFF
TGTGCCAGCAGCGTAGTTAGCGGGAGCGACTATGAGCAGTTCTTC
>TRBV10-2|TRBJ1-1|-|-
CASSESTFGRRNTEAFF
TGCGCCAGCAGTGAGTCGACTTTTGGCCGCCGGAACACTGAAGCTTTCTTT
>TRBV10-3|TRBJ2-1|-|TRBD2
CAISESKGLAGSYNEQFF
TGTGCCATCAGTGAGTCGAAGGGGTTAGCGGGCTCCTACAATGAGCAGTTCTTC
>TRBV7-2|TRBJ2-6|once|-
CASSLDGSGANVLTF
TGTGCCAGCAGCTTAGATGGCTCGGGGGCCAACGTCCTGACTTTC
>TRBV4-2|TRBJ2-7|-|-
CASSQDGPEGYEQYF
TGTGCCAGCAGCCAAGATGGGCCTGAGGGGTACGAGCAGTACTTC
>TRBV6-5|TRBJ2-1|-|TRBD2
CASSATSAYNEQFF
TGTGCCAGCAGTGCGACTAGCGCTTACAATGAGCAGTTCTTC
>TRBV10-3|TRBJ2-1|-|-
CAIRAGTGAYNEQFF
TGTGCCATCAGAGCCGGGACTGGGGCTTACAATGAGCAGTTCTTC
>TRBV7-9|TRBJ1-1|once|-
CASQVQRRDTEAFF
TGTGCCAGCCAAGTTCAGAGGAGGGACACTGAAGCTTTCTTT
>TRBV9|TRBJ1-2|-|-
CASRTTDYGYTF
TGTGCCAGCAGAACGACAGACTATGGCTACACCTTC
>TRBV9|TRBJ1-1|-|-
CASSRGRTANTEAFF
TGTGCCAGCAGCAGAGGTAGGACAGCGAACACTGAAGCTTTCTTT
>TRBV14|TRBJ2-7|-|TRBD1
CASSPGQGYEQYF
TGTGCCAGCAGCCCCGGACAGGGGTACGAGCAGTACTTC
>TRBV7-2|TRBJ2-6|-|-
CASSPSNRLRLGANVLTF
TGTGCCAGCAGCCCCTCAAACAGGCTCCGGCTGGGGGCCAACGTCCTGACTTTC
>TRBV7-9|TRBJ2-5|-|-
CASSFSAGQGQETQYF
TGTGCCAGCAGCTTCAGCGCTGGGCAGGGCCAAGAGACCCAGTACTTC
>TRBV5-6|TRBJ2-5|-|-
CASSLGASQETQYF
TGTGCCAGCAGCTTGGGGGCTAGCCAAGAGACCCAGTACTTC
>TRBV6-1|TRBJ1-2|-|TRBD1
CASSEPGQGLYGYTF
TGTGCCAGCAGTGAGCCGGGACAGGGCCTCTATGGCTACACCTTC
>TRBV4-1|TRBJ2-7|once|TRBD1
CASSLRQGTPYEQYF
TGCGCCAGCAGCCTGCGACAGGGGACCCCCTACGAGCAGTACTTC
>TRBV7-8|TRBJ2-7|-|TRBD1
CATQKGQGLYEQYF
TGTGCCACCCAGAAGGGACAGGGACTCTACGAGCAGTACTTC
>TRBV13|TRBJ1-1|-|-
CASSNQNTEAFF
TGTGCCAGCAGCAACCAGAACACTGAAGCTTTCTTT
>TRBV5-1|TRBJ1-2|-|TRBD1
CASSDLQGTNYGYTF
TGCGCCAGCAGCGACCTACAGGGGACCAACTATGGCTACACCTTC
>TRBV10-3|TRBJ2-2|-|-
CAISDLWRGGDTGELFF
TGTGCCATCAGTGATTTATGGCGGGGCGGGGACACCGGGGAGCTGTTTTTT
>TRBV4-2|TRBJ2-7|-|-
CASSQDRAAVYEQYF
TGTGCCAGCAGCCAAGATCGGGCTGCGGTCTACGAGCAGTACTTC
>TRBV15|TRBJ2-7|-|TRBD2
CATSRGGLASSYEQYF
TGTGCCACCAGCAGAGGGGGACTAGCGTCCTCCTACGAGCAGTACTTC
>TRBV11-2|TRBJ1-2|-|-
CASSTGVYGYTF
TGTGCCAGCAGCACCGGTGTCTATGGCTACACCTTC
>TRBV4-2|TRBJ2-7|-|TRBD2
CASSQALAGTYEQYF
TGTGCCAGCAGCCAAGCGCTAGCGGGAACCTACGAGCAGTACTTC